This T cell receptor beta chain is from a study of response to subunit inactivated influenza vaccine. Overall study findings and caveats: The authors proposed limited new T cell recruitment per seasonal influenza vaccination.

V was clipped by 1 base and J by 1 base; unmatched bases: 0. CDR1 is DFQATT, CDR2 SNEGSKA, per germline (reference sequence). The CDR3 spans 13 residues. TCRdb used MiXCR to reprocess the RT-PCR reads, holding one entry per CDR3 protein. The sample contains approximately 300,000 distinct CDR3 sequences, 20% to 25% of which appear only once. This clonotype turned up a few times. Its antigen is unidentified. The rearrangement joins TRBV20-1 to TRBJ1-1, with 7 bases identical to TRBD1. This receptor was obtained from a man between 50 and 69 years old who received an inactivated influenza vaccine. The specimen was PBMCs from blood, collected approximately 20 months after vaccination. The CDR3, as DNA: TGCAGTGCTAGAGGGGACAGGAACACTGAAGCTTTCTTT. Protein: CSARGDRNTEAFF.